This is a list of T cell receptor beta chains from one sample in a study of T cell responses to AZD1222 COVID-19 vaccine. Only in-frame clones appear in the TCRdb table, and some are missing; sequencing was by immunoSEQ multiplex PCR. The top ten hold 2.5% to 3% of the sample, which has around 120,000 clones, over 75% seen once. Sequenced material: peripheral blood, taken on day 0 of AZD1222 vaccination. These receptors were collected from an adult in good health. Both conserved end residues are part of each CDR3. Size values are once, few and many counts, or a class for expanded clones, and some rows have none.

J gene: TRBJ1-4
V gene: TRBV7-9
clone size: .
CDR3 protein: CASSPPGGQGGEKLFF

J gene: TRBJ1-2
V gene: TRBV11-2
clone size: once
CDR3 protein: CASSSQDQGGPNYGYTF

J gene: TRBJ1-4
V gene: TRBV28
clone size: .
CDR3 protein: CASRRGWEKLFF

J gene: TRBJ2-7
V gene: TRBV29-1
clone size: .
CDR3 protein: CSVGQGLREQYF

J gene: TRBJ2-5
V gene: TRBV6-2/TRBV6-3
clone size: .
CDR3 protein: CASSYPFAGNELRGIQETQYF

J gene: TRBJ1-1
V gene: TRBV5-5
clone size: .
CDR3 protein: CASSLRGDGYTEAFF

J gene: TRBJ1-1
V gene: TRBV2
clone size: .
CDR3 protein: CASRRDRSTEAFF

J gene: TRBJ2-3
V gene: TRBV6-6
clone size: .
CDR3 protein: CASSSGTSPGAQYF

J gene: TRBJ1-2
V gene: TRBV7-8
clone size: .
CDR3 protein: CASSPREGNVVGYTF

J gene: TRBJ2-1
V gene: TRBV9
clone size: .
CDR3 protein: CASSVTSGSYNEQFF

J gene: TRBJ2-5
V gene: TRBV5-1
clone size: .
CDR3 protein: CASSSFSIQETQYF

J gene: TRBJ2-7
V gene: TRBV6-1
clone size: .
CDR3 protein: CASSERSSLAGSYEQYF

J gene: TRBJ1-5
V gene: TRBV30
clone size: .
CDR3 protein: CAWSVLGHQPQHF

J gene: TRBJ2-5
V gene: TRBV6-5
clone size: .
CDR3 protein: CASSRDRAETQYF

J gene: TRBJ1-5
V gene: TRBV30
clone size: .
CDR3 protein: CAWSGTDNQPQHF

J gene: TRBJ1-5
V gene: TRBV29-1
clone size: .
CDR3 protein: CSVGTGEPNQPQHF

J gene: TRBJ2-7
V gene: TRBV4-2
clone size: few
CDR3 protein: CASSQDRTSLNEQYF

J gene: TRBJ1-3
V gene: TRBV19
clone size: .
CDR3 protein: CAVNDAGNTIYF

J gene: TRBJ1-5
V gene: TRBV27
clone size: .
CDR3 protein: CASSSFLGDQPQHF

J gene: TRBJ1-4
V gene: TRBV7-9
clone size: .
CDR3 protein: CASSLVWTDIIATNEKLFF

J gene: TRBJ2-3
V gene: TRBV4-2
clone size: .
CDR3 protein: CASSQESLASTDTQYF

J gene: TRBJ1-6
V gene: TRBV6-5
clone size: .
CDR3 protein: CASSRPEGPLHF

J gene: TRBJ2-1
V gene: TRBV6-2/TRBV6-3
clone size: .
CDR3 protein: CASSPLLADNNEQFF

J gene: TRBJ2-1
V gene: TRBV6-5
clone size: .
CDR3 protein: CASTLLAGSYNEQFF

J gene: TRBJ1-3
V gene: TRBV2
clone size: .
CDR3 protein: CASSSGYSGNTIYF

J gene: TRBJ2-1
V gene: TRBV2
clone size: .
CDR3 protein: CAVGTSGGTYNEQFF

J gene: TRBJ2-1
V gene: TRBV6-5
clone size: .
CDR3 protein: CASRTGTYNEQFF

J gene: TRBJ2-7
V gene: TRBV9
clone size: .
CDR3 protein: CASSVAGGTSGIYEQYF

J gene: TRBJ2-2
V gene: TRBV5-1
clone size: .
CDR3 protein: CASSLTGSNTGELFF

J gene: TRBJ1-5
V gene: TRBV21-1
clone size: once
CDR3 protein: CASKFGNQPQHF

J gene: TRBJ1-1
V gene: TRBV6-6
clone size: .
CDR3 protein: CASNHLGTGPNTEAFF

J gene: TRBJ1-1
V gene: TRBV20-1
clone size: .
CDR3 protein: CSASGWRGTEAFF

J gene: TRBJ2-7
V gene: TRBV7-9
clone size: .
CDR3 protein: CASSARDRGYEQYF